This passage covers 5 T cell receptor beta chains from one sample sequenced in a study of CD8+ T cells in alopecia areata. RNA extraction and reverse transcription yielded cDNA as sequencing template. Profiled with immunoSEQ multiplex PCR; TCRdb holds only in-frame clones, not every one. Of 140,000 to 150,000 clones in the sample, around 60% are singletons; the top ten hold 6.4%. The sample was CD4+ T cells sorted from blood, taken at week 0. The receptors stem from a human donor with alopecia areata.

This clone was seen a few times. The chain is built from TRBV29-1 and TRBJ2-3; a weak D match, TRBD1 (6 bases). Germline V gives CDR1 SQVTM, CDR2 ANQGSEA. V shed 7 bases and J shed 1 base, with 15 bases lying between them. This CDR3 comprises 14 residues. CDR3 in amino acids: CSAQWGPRTDTQYF. CDR3 bases: TGCAGCGCCCAGTGGGGGCCCCGCACAGATACGCAGTATTTT.

The rearrangement joins TRBV9 to TRBJ1-4; D is perhaps TRBD1 (6 bases). Germline assignment: CDR1 SGDLS and CDR2 YYNGEE. CDR3 length: 14 residues. V lost 2 bases and J lost 13, with 18 bases in between. The CDR3 is CASSVIDRRLGLFF. The CDR3, as DNA: TGTGCCAGCAGCGTCATTGACAGGCGGCTAGGACTGTTTTTT.

This chain links TRBV4-1 with TRBJ2-7, with D possibly TRBD2 on 5 matching bases. V was clipped by 0 bases and J by 0 bases, with 12 bases between them. The CDR3 consists of 16 residues. The germline gives CDR1 MGHRA, CDR2 YSYEKL. The CDR3 bases are TGCGCCAGCAGCCAAGAGAGGGTTGACGGCTCCTACGAGCAGTACTTC. As protein: CASSQERVDGSYEQYF.

This clone was observed a few times. V and J are TRBV29-1 and TRBJ1-2, with TRBD1 matching 11 bases. Looked up from germline, CDR1 is SQVTM and CDR2 is ANQGSEA. The CDR3 has 14 amino acids. The junction had 10 bases not matched to a gene; V was cut back by 7 bases and J by 6 bases. The CDR3 region has the DNA TGCAGCGCCGGATCTGGACAGGGGGCGAATGGCTACACCTTC. Its protein is CSAGSGQGANGYTF.

The rearrangement uses TRBV23-1 and TRBJ1-2, with D uncertain. TRBV23-1 is given ORF status, its function remaining uncertain. Between the trimmed V and J ends, which lost 8 bases and 8 bases, there was a span of 18 bases. The length of the CDR3 is 13 residues. The CDR3 DNA reads TGCGCCAGCCGTCCTACAACGTCCTGGGGCTACACCTTC. Amino acid sequence: CASRPTTSWGYTF.